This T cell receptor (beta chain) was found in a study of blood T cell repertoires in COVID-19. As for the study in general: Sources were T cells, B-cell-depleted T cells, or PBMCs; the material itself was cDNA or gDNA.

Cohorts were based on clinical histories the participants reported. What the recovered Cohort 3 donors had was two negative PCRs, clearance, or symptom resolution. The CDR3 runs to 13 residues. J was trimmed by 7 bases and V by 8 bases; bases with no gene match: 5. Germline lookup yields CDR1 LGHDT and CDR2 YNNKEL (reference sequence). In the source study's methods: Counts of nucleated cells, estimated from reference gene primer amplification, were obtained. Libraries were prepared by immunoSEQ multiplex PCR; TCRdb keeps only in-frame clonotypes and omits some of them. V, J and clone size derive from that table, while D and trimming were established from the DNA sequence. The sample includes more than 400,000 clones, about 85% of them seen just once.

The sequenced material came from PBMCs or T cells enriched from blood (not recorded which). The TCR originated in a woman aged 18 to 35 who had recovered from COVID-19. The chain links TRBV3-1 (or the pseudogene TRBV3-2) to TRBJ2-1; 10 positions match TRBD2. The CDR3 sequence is CASGSGGANEQFF. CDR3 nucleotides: TGTGCCAGCGGCAGCGGGGGGGCAAATGAGCAGTTCTTC.